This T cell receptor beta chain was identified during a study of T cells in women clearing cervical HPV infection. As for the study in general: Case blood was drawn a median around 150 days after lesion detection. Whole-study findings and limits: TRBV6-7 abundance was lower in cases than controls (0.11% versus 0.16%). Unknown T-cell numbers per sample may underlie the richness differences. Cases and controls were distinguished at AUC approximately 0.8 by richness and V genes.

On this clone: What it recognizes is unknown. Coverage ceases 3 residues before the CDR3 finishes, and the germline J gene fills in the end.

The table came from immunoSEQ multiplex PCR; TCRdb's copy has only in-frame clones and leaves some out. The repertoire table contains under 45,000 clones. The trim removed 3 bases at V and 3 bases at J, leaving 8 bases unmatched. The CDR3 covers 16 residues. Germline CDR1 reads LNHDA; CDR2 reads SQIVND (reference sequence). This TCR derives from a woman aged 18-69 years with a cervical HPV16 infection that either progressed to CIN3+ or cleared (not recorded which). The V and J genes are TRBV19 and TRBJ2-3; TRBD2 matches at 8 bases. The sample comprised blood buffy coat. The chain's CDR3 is CASSIGAGTRTDTQYF. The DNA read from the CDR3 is TGTGCCAGTAGTATTGGGGCCGGGACTAGGACAGATACG.